This TCR beta chain was captured in a study of T cells in Graves' hyperthyroidism and ophthalmopathy. About the research overall: Peripheral blood was taken when the disease was first diagnosed, before any treatment began.

V gave up 1 base and J gave up 8 bases, with 12 bases separating them. Germline-derived CDR1 and CDR2 are PRHDT and FYEKMQ (reference sequence). The CDR3 has 14 residues. Study-wide results and limits: Most expanded thyroid clonotypes above 0.001 recurred in blood.

Patients having uncontrolled infection, another autoimmune disease, pregnancy or lactation were not included. Based on clinical symptoms, serum thyroxine and TRAb, thyroid ultrasound and orbital computed tomography, diagnoses were reached. It was RNA transcripts that yielded the amplified TCR beta CDR3 regions. HTBI primers were used for first-round RT-PCR of the TCR CDR3. TCRdb reprocessed the multiplex PCR reads via MiXCR and lists one record per CDR3 protein. This sample has about 600,000 distinct CDR3 sequences, with about a sixth found just once. This clonotype was counted ten times or more. Its antigen is unknown.

The V gene is TRBV13, the J gene TRBJ2-4; the D gene is possibly TRBD1 (5 bases). Sequencing was performed on blood. This sequence was found in a woman between 35 and 50 years old with Graves' ophthalmopathy. CDR3 nucleotides: TGTGCCAGCAGCTTAGCAGGGCGTACGCACATTCAGTACTTC. Translation gives CASSLAGRTHIQYF.